This TCR beta chain is drawn from a study of response to subunit inactivated influenza vaccine. TCRdb independently ran MiXCR on the RT-PCR reads; one entry per CDR3 protein. The sample has 400,000 to 650,000 distinct CDR3 sequences, roughly 7.6% seen once. Study observations and caveats: The authors offered the suggestion that each seasonal influenza vaccination recruits few new T cells.

The CDR3 totals 15 residues. V was shortened by 1 base and J by 7 bases, with 13 bases between the two germline ends. CDR1 is SGHTA, CDR2 FQGTGA, per germline. This clonotype was counted ten times or more. Its antigen remains unknown. This receptor was identified in a man aged 45-69 years who received an inactivated influenza vaccine. Sample: PBMCs from blood, taken around 25 months after vaccination. The genes are TRBV7-3 and TRBJ2-2, with D unclear. In nucleotides, the CDR3 is TGTGCCAGCAGCTTAATGGGAAACCTGGGCGGGGAGCTGTTTTTT. Protein sequence: CASSLMGNLGGELFF.